The 2 T cell receptor beta chains given below trace back to one sample, sequenced in a study of blood T cell repertoires in COVID-19. Some clones are missing from TCRdb's copy, which holds only in-frame ones; the method was immunoSEQ multiplex PCR. The sample yields about 33,000 clones, 65% to 90% seen once. Material: peripheral blood. Receptors originate from a man aged 55 to 70 with active COVID-19.

This chain joins TRBV9 and TRBJ2-4, with TRBD2 matching 13 bases. J was trimmed by 7 bases and V by 2 bases; bases with no gene match: 3. CDR1 and CDR2 from the germline V gene are SGDLS and YYNGEE. The length of the CDR3 is 15 residues. The CDR3: CASSVTSGRGNIQYF. The CDR3 nucleotides are TGTGCCAGCAGCGTCACTAGCGGGAGGGGGAACATTCAGTACTTC.

The chain joins TRBV6-5 to TRBJ2-7; the match to TRBD1 covers 7 bases. This CDR3 has 16 residues. Trimming at V came to 4 bases and at J to 2 bases, leaving 11 bases not matched to a gene. Germline V gene sequence: CDR1 MNHEY, CDR2 SVGAGI. DNA for the CDR3: TGTGCCAGCAGTTTCGCCGGGACAGCGTTGGCCTACGAGCAGTACTTC. Translated, it gives CASSFAGTALAYEQYF.